What follows are 19 T cell receptor beta chains derived from one specimen sequenced in a study of technical replicates of blood from several donors (dated by TCRdb to the late 2010s). Library preparation used the immunoSEQ multiplex PCR assay. In its TCRdb copy, this immuneACCESS table keeps in-frame sequences only and misses some clones. Where compared with another copy, unresolved V genes explain less than half of these, and the others have no known cause. The sample has around 67,000 clones on record, nearly 97% of them singletons. The top ten constitute less than 0.25% of the sample. Sequencing was done on a sample of T cells isolated from PBMCs. The source of these receptors is a human donor in good health.

The V call is TRBV4-1, the J call TRBJ2-7; D might be TRBD1 (6 bases). Germline assignment: CDR1 MGHRA and CDR2 YSYEKL. CDR3 size: 16 residues. The V end was cut by 1 base, the J end by 2 bases, with 15 bases between. In DNA form, the CDR3 reads TGCGCCAGCAGCCAAGTTCCGGACAGTCGAACCTACGAGCAGTACTTC. Protein: CASSQVPDSRTYEQYF.

This chain uses TRBV5-1 with TRBJ2-5; tentative D call: TRBD2 (5 bases). Trimming pared 5 bases from V and 7 bases from J, leaving 15 bases between. The V gene's germline CDR1 is SGHRS and CDR2 YFSETQ. The CDR3 spans 13 residues. The CDR3 DNA follows: TGCGCCAGCAGAATCGACGCAGGAGGGACCCAGTACTTC. Translated: CASRIDAGGTQYF.

The V gene is TRBV6-1, the J gene TRBJ2-7; D possibly corresponds to TRBD2 (6 bases). The CDR3 sequence is 14 residues long. The V end lost 9 bases, the J end lost 2 bases, and 17 bases lay between the germline ends. Germline CDR1 is MNHNS and CDR2 is SASEGT. The CDR3 DNA sequence: TGTGCCAGTACGTCGCGGGGTATAACCTACGAGCAGTACTTC. It translates to CASTSRGITYEQYF.

The chain's CDR3 is CASSPWDRVTRGYTF. In DNA, the CDR3 is TGTGCCAGCAGTCCATGGGACAGGGTTACTCGTGGCTACACCTTC. The chain carries TRBV27 and TRBJ1-2; TRBD1 matches at 9 bases. J was trimmed by 7 bases and V by 5 bases; bases with no gene match: 11. This CDR3 region has 15 residues. Germline V gene sequence: CDR1 MNHEY, CDR2 SMNVEV (reference sequence).

The chain is built from TRBV30 and TRBJ2-5; no definite D call. The CDR3 contains 12 residues. Germline CDR1 GTSNPN, CDR2 SVGIG (reference sequence). Trimming cost V 0 bases and J 5 bases, with 7 bases left between them. Here the CDR3 DNA reads TGTGCCTGGAGTGTTACCGGGGAGACCCAGTACTTC. Its protein is CAWSVTGETQYF. Filled out from reference TRBV30 and TRBJ2-5, the complete variable domain reads SQTIHQWPATLVQPVGSPLSLECTVEGTSNPNLYWYRQAAGRGLQLLFYSVGIGQISSEVPQNLSASRPQDRQFILSSKKLLLSDSGFYLCAWSVTGETQYFGPGTRLLVL.

V and J are TRBV28 and TRBJ2-1, with 7 bases lining up with TRBD2. Unmatched junction bases numbered 12, after V lost 6 bases and J lost 4 bases. Germline V lookup: CDR1 MDHEN, CDR2 SYDVKM. This CDR3 spans 16 amino acids. This CDR3 is CASRALPGTTYNEQFF. Written as DNA, the CDR3 is TGTGCCAGCAGAGCTCTCCCCGGGACTACGTACAATGAGCAGTTCTTC. The full variable domain, rest sourced from reference TRBV28 and TRBJ2-1, is DVKVTQSSRYLVKRTGEKVFLECVQDMDHENMFWYRQDPGLGLRLIYFSYDVKMKEKGDIPEGYSVSREKKERFSLILESASTNQTSMYLCASRALPGTTYNEQFFGPGTRLTVL.

J is TRBJ2-7 and V is TRBV6-5; tentative D call: TRBD1 (6 bases). There are 13 residues in the CDR3. V dropped 5 bases and J dropped 5 bases, with 13 bases sitting between them. Germline-derived CDR1 and CDR2 are MNHEY and SVGAGI. CDR3 loop: CASSPLDRNEQYF. CDR3 coding DNA: TGTGCCAGCAGTCCGCTTGACAGGAACGAGCAGTACTTC.

CDR3 DNA sequence: TGCGCCAGCAGCTTGGCTGCCGGGACAGACCTCGGCTACACCTTC. The encoded protein is CASSLAAGTDLGYTF. This chain links TRBV5-1 with TRBJ1-2; the match to TRBD1 covers 7 bases. Germline values: CDR1 SGHRS, CDR2 YFSETQ. The V and J ends lost 0 bases and 8 bases, in that order; junction bases with no gene match: 10. The CDR3 spans 15 residues. Based on the CDR3 plus reference TRBV5-1 and TRBJ1-2, the full variable domain is KAGVTQTPRYLIKTRGQQVTLSCSPISGHRSVSWYQQTPGQGLQFLFEYFSETQRNKGNFPGRFSGRQFSNSRSEMNVSTLELGDSALYLCASSLAAGTDLGYTFGSGTRLTVV.

This chain joins TRBV4-1 and TRBJ2-6, with D possibly matching TRBD1 (5 bases). CDR3 length: 19 amino acids. Deletions cut 7 bases from V and 0 bases from J, with 22 bases between. The germline V gene encodes CDR1 MGHRA and CDR2 YSYEKL. CDR3 in DNA: TGCGCCAGCACCCTAGGCGGCAGGGTCTACTTCTCTGGGGCCAACGTCCTGACTTTC. Translated: CASTLGGRVYFSGANVLTF.

The gene calls are TRBV4-1 and TRBJ1-1, with D maybe TRBD1 (6 bases). This CDR3 comprises 14 residues. From germline, CDR1 is MGHRA and CDR2 YSYEKL. V was clipped by 0 bases and J by 8 bases, with 13 bases between them. The CDR3 region is CASSQDPDRWEAFF. The CDR3, as DNA: TGCGCCAGCAGCCAAGATCCCGACAGGTGGGAAGCTTTCTTT.

The chain links TRBV19 to TRBJ1-5; D unclear. The V gene's germline CDR1 is LNHDA and CDR2 SQIVND (reference sequence). V was shortened by 2 bases and J by 7 bases, with 12 bases between the two germline ends. The CDR3 has 14 amino acids. The CDR3 loop reads CASSITEGGQPQHF. CDR3 DNA sequence: TGTGCCAGTAGTATAACGGAGGGTGGACAGCCCCAGCATTTT.

The chain joins TRBV4-1 to TRBJ1-4; D is undetermined. The CDR3 has 17 residues. Per germline, CDR1 MGHRA and CDR2 YSYEKL. V gave up 1 base and J gave up 0 bases, with 12 bases separating them. The CDR3 here is CASSQGGILPTNEKLFF. Written as DNA, the CDR3 is TGCGCCAGCAGCCAAGGCGGCATACTGCCAACTAATGAAAAACTGTTTTTT.

V is TRBV7-9 and J is TRBJ2-7; D might be TRBD2 (6 bases). Germline assignment: CDR1 SEHNR and CDR2 FQNEAQ (reference sequence). The V and J ends lost 1 base and 7 bases respectively, with 14 bases between them. The CDR3 is 14 amino acids. Written as DNA, the CDR3 is TGTGCCAGCAGCTTAGTTCTCGGGACTCGGGAGCAGTACTTC. Translation: CASSLVLGTREQYF.

This clone showed up just a few times. The rearrangement joins TRBV14 to TRBJ1-1; D call uncertain. V was pared by 4 bases and J by 1 base, with 10 bases between. Germline CDR1 is SGHDN and CDR2 is FVKESK. This CDR3 comprises 14 residues. The CDR3 is CASSLITKNTEAFF. The DNA of the CDR3 is TGTGCCAGCAGCCTTATCACAAAGAACACTGAAGCTTTCTTT.

J is TRBJ2-7 and V is TRBV5-1, with 12 bases aligning to TRBD2. CDR3 length: 18 residues. From germline, CDR1 is SGHRS and CDR2 YFSETQ. Trimming cost V 1 base and J 5 bases; bases outside gene matches: 13. In nucleotides, the CDR3 is TGCGCCAGCAGCTTGCGTTGGCTAGCGGGAGGGCCGGGTGACGAGCAGTACTTC. Its protein product is CASSLRWLAGGPGDEQYF.

The gene calls are TRBV10-3 and TRBJ2-4; 7 nucleotides match TRBD1. The CDR3 sequence is 16 residues long. Germline CDR1 ENHRY, CDR2 SYGVKD. Trimming cost V 0 bases and J 8 bases; bases outside gene matches: 10. CDR3 loop: CAISESLTGQLYIQYF. CDR3 nucleotides: TGTGCCATCAGTGAGTCGTTGACAGGGCAGTTGTACATTCAGTACTTC.

This sequence joins TRBV6-1 and TRBJ2-2; a possible D gene is TRBD2 (6 bases). This CDR3 has 11 residues. V was shortened by 10 bases and J by 7 bases, with 10 bases between the two germline ends. Germline-derived CDR1 and CDR2 are MNHNS and SASEGT. CDR3 coding DNA: TGTGCCACATGGGGAGGCGGGGAGCTGTTTTTT. Translation: CATWGGGELFF.

The chain has TRBV5-5 and TRBJ1-5, with TRBD1 matching over 7 bases. Germline V CDR1 and CDR2: SGHKS, YYEKEE (reference sequence). V lost 2 bases and J lost 6; bases outside the gene matches: 8. CDR3 size: 15 residues. The CDR3 is CASSLNLGDSQPQHF. The CDR3 DNA sequence: TGTGCCAGCAGCTTAAACCTGGGGGACAGTCAGCCCCAGCATTTT.

This chain uses TRBV2 with TRBJ1-5; unclear D gene. This CDR3 has 13 amino acids. Germline V gives CDR1 SNHLY, CDR2 FYNNEI. The germline V and J ends were trimmed by 4 bases and 5 bases, with 9 bases remaining between them. The CDR3 nucleotides read TGTGCCAGCAGTGGCGGCGGTTATCAGCCCCAGCATTTT. Protein sequence: CASSGGGYQPQHF.